This TCR beta chain was observed in a study of vaccination and CD4 T cells after COVID-19. Overall study: According to the study, participants were given two doses of BNT162b2 or mRNA-1273 vaccine. The peptides that stimulated the cells were overlapping spike peptides from SARS-CoV-2, HCoV-NL63, HCoV-OC43 and HCoV-229E.

The treatment is: approximately 9-day PBMC culture with coronavirus spike peptide pools or control peptides (ViraFEST assay). One should note that the unexposed donor's CD4+ T cells were collected before the COVID-19 pandemic (2011-2018). Probes of unexposed-donor CD4+ T cells used SARS-CoV-2 S/N and four cold-coronavirus spikes (cells permitting). Cultured CD4+ T cell DNA underwent sequencing with the Oncomine TCR Beta short-read assay. The genomic DNA was obtained from cultured CD4+ T cells by extraction with the QIAamp micro DNA kit. TCRdb analysed the PCR reads with MiXCR anew, one entry per CDR3 protein. The sample consists of about 11,000 distinct CDR3 sequences, 32% of them appearing once. The table lists this clonotype with a few counts. Its antigen is unknown. Findings and limits, study-wide: Convalescent patients showed a median around 90% of reactive clones that were seen only post-vaccination.

The V and J ends lost 1 base and 0 bases respectively, with 7 bases between them. The CDR3 covers 15 residues. Germline V gene data show CDR1 as KGHDR and CDR2 as SFDVKD. This clonotype was sampled from a human donor in good health. The chain carries TRBV24-1 and TRBJ2-3; either TRBD1 or TRBD2 may fit D (5 bases each). The material sequenced was CD4+ T cells from blood, cultured in vitro. For the CDR3, the DNA is TGTGCCACCAGTGATTTATGGGACAGCACAGATACGCAGTATTTT. Translated, it gives CATSDLWDSTDTQYF.